The rows below give T cell receptor beta chains drawn from one sample of a study of blood T cell repertoires in COVID-19. Generated by immunoSEQ multiplex PCR, the TCRdb table keeps only in-frame clones and is missing some. The table has about 260,000 clones, 80% to 90% seen once. The sample comprised peripheral blood. These receptors originate from a woman in her seventies with COVID-19, enrolled during active disease. Each CDR3 is given with its conserved first and last residue. The D gene is left open where the match is weak. Clone size appears in some rows only: once, few, many, or a class for an expanded clone.

>.|TRBV7-9|TRBJ2-2|17|.
TGTGCCAGCAGCCCGAGGGCGGGGTTAAGACGCACCGGGGAGCTGTTTTTT
CASSPRAGLRRTGELFF
>TRBD1|TRBV11-2|TRBJ2-7|15|.
TGTGCCAGCAGCTCGGAGGGGGACAGGGGCCACGAGCAGTACTTC
CASSSEGDRGHEQYF
>.|TRBV5-1|TRBJ2-2|14|.
TGCGCCAGCAGTAGCCCGCGGGGCACCGGGGAGCTGTTTTTT
CASSSPRGTGELFF
>.|TRBV30|TRBJ2-7|15|.
TGTGCCTGGAGTGTACGTTACAGGGTCTCCTACGAGCAGTACTTC
CAWSVRYRVSYEQYF
>.|TRBV11-3|TRBJ1-1|14|.
TGTGCCAGCAGCACCAACAGGGATTACACTGAAGCTTTCTTT
CASSTNRDYTEAFF
>TRBD2|TRBV6-2/TRBV6-3|TRBJ2-1|17|.
TGTGCCAGCAGTTTTATAGCGGGCGTCTACTCCTACAATGAGCAGTTCTTC
CASSFIAGVYSYNEQFF
>TRBD1|TRBV28|TRBJ1-2|18|.
TGTGCCAGCAGTTTATGGGACAGGGGCGCAACATACCTCTATGGCTACACCTTC
CASSLWDRGATYLYGYTF
>TRBD2|TRBV10-3|TRBJ2-7|14|.
TGTGCCATCAGTGACATAGCGGGAGACGACGAGCAGTACTTC
CAISDIAGDDEQYF
>.|TRBV2|TRBJ1-5|15|.
TGTGCCAGCAGCGAAGACACAGGGCGCAATCAGCCCCAGCATTTT
CASSEDTGRNQPQHF
>.|TRBV4-3|TRBJ2-5|15|.
TGCGCCAGCAGCCAAGATGCGACTTTTCAAGAGACCCAGTACTTC
CASSQDATFQETQYF
>.|TRBV12-5|TRBJ2-5|15|once
TGTGCTAGTGGTTTGAGGGGGTCGGCGCCGGAGACCCAGTACTTC
CASGLRGSAPETQYF
>.|TRBV28|TRBJ1-1|12|.
TGTGCCAGCAGTTTGAGGGACACTGAAGCTTTCTTT
CASSLRDTEAFF
>TRBD2|TRBV30|TRBJ2-2|15|.
TGTGCCTGGAGTGTCTTTCTAGCGGGAGCCGGGGAGCTGTTTTTT
CAWSVFLAGAGELFF
>.|TRBV30|TRBJ1-5|14|.
TGTGCCTGGAGCGAGACACGGTTGGATCAGCCCCAGCATTTT
CAWSETRLDQPQHF
>TRBD1|TRBV7-8|TRBJ1-6|19|.
TGTGCCAGCAGCTCCCGTCAGGGACAGGGGAGCTCCTATAATTCACCCCTCCACTTT
CASSSRQGQGSSYNSPLHF
>.|TRBV6-1|TRBJ2-5|12|.
TGTGCCAGCAGTGCAGCACGGGAGACCCAGTACTTC
CASSAARETQYF
>TRBD1|TRBV6-5|TRBJ1-2|13|.
TGTGCCAGCAGTCCGGGGACAGGGGACGGCTACACCTTC
CASSPGTGDGYTF
>.|TRBV30|TRBJ1-5|17|.
TGTGCCTGGAGTGAGTTCCGAGAGCCCTATAGCAATCAGCCCCAGCATTTT
CAWSEFREPYSNQPQHF